This T cell receptor (beta chain) was sequenced during a study of T cells in Graves' hyperthyroidism and ophthalmopathy (dated by TCRdb to the late 2010s). Study-wide context: Peripheral blood was collected at initial diagnosis, before any treatment. The roughly 90 discovery patients were divided at random into training and test sets in a 7:3 ratio. After blood sampling, hyperthyroidism patients were treated with methimazole at a starting dose of 30 mg daily, and ophthalmopathy patients were treated with high-dose intravenous methylprednisolone. To identify TCR V-J signatures that set the groups apart, the researchers used a discovery cohort of about a hundred patients, made up of under 45 with Graves' ophthalmopathy and 57 with stable Graves' hyperthyroidism. The paper reports TCR Vbeta CDR3 sequencing of some 140 peripheral blood samples: some 44 ophthalmopathy, 70 to 85 hyperthyroidism and 17 progressor patients. Prospective prediction of ophthalmopathy was tested in an independent validation cohort of fewer than 20 hyperthyroidism patients and 17 patients who later progressed to ophthalmopathy. In addition, the study compared T-cell repertoires in thyroid tissue and in blood from several Graves' hyperthyroidism patients. General conclusions and limits of the study: Most expanded thyroid clonotypes (frequency above 0.001) were also found in blood, which suggests that blood repertoires may mirror thyroid immune responses. Ophthalmopathy was separated from stable hyperthyroidism by a 13 V-J signature model, with over 85% sensitivity and about 81% specificity obtained in cross-validation and 80%/75% obtained in testing. In validation, the model predicted progression to ophthalmopathy a median of roughly 6.1 months before onset, with approximately 71% sensitivity and about 72% specificity. No statistical method was used to set the sample size in advance, and investigators knew the group allocation.

TCR beta CDR3 regions were amplified from RNA transcripts. The TCR CDR3 was subjected to a first round of RT-PCR using the HTBI primer set and the Qiagen OneStep RT-PCR kit. Libraries were constructed in a second round of multiplex PCR, after which size selection and purification were performed. Paired-end sequencing of the libraries was performed with 100 bp reads on an Illumina HiSeq2000. Concerning the study's data processing: SOAPnuke was used to process the raw data, removing reads that contained adapters or uncalled bases, had a mean Phred below 15, or lacked an exact match to the constant primer or identifier. COPE v1.2.5 was used to merge the high-quality paired reads, and each unique nucleotide sequence was defined as a clonotype. Clonotypes were aligned to IMGT TRBV, TRBD and TRBJ reference segments using MiTCR v1.1. The analysis was restricted to V-J combinations with a frequency above 0.0001, which together covered 98% to 99.2% of the repertoires. The TCS score was defined as F50 (clonal expansion) divided by E x V (chaos), with BLOSUM62-based TCRdist calculated between CDR3 peptides within each V-J. Welch's t-statistics and random forest reduced around 550 V-J features to about 13, which were used in a naive Bayes classifier (R e1071). TCRdb trimmed the raw reads at Q25, called clones with MiXCR and kept productive beta chains. Each record represents a unique CDR3 protein, reported with the most common genes and DNA among its rows. The V and J calls, along with clone size, are taken from TCRdb and not from the paper's own processing. The sample table holds hundreds of thousands of distinct CDR3 sequences, of which roughly a sixth were seen once. Clones ranked in the top ten supply 18% of the sample.

Stable Graves' hyperthyroidism was defined as the absence of progression to ophthalmopathy over 18 months of follow-up. Hyperthyroidism patients were newly diagnosed, with disease duration under 2 months, and aged 18 to 65 years. Exclusion was applied to patients with uncontrolled infections, other autoimmune diseases, pregnancy or lactation. Clinical symptoms, serum thyroxine and TRAb, thyroid ultrasound, and orbital computed tomography formed the basis for the diagnoses. PBMCs were isolated from about 9 ml of fresh peripheral blood by Ficoll-Paque density gradient centrifugation. Total RNA was extracted with Trizol reagent, and quality was checked on an Agilent 2100 Bioanalyzer. This clonotype was recorded a few times. The specificity of this receptor is unknown. Base quality data are lacking; no much larger clone is found one base away. The clonotype was recovered from a woman between 18 and 29 years old with Graves' hyperthyroidism. Sequenced material: blood.

The CDR3 in this case is CASSHTVRDEQFF. The sequenced DNA: TGTGCCAGCAGCCATACGGTTAGGGATGAGCAGTTCTTC. The chain is encoded by TRBV7-9 joined to TRBJ2-1; the D gene assignment is ambiguous. The CDR3 spans 13 residues, from the cysteine through the phenylalanine. Only the CDR3 DNA is retained, 39 bases long and in frame from the first base. The junction carries 13 bases between V and J, which are trimmed by 5 bases and 8 bases respectively. The CDR1 and CDR2 encoded by the germline V gene (reference sequence) are SEHNR and FQNEAQ. When the CDR3 is completed using the reference TRBV7-9 and TRBJ2-1 genes on either side, the full variable domain is DTGVSQNPRHKITKRGQNVTFRCDPISEHNRLYWYRQTLGQGPEFLTYFQNEAQLEKSRLLSDRFSAERPKGSFSTLEIQRTEQGDSAMYLCASSHTVRDEQFFGPGTRLTVL.